This section outlines one T cell receptor beta chain sequence together with its context. The data belong to a study of monozygotic twins with inflammatory bowel disease. UMIs that had a 6-nucleotide sample barcode were put in using template switching. From its re-call of the 5' RACE reads, TCRdb lists each CDR3 protein once, without DNA. The sample spans some 300,000 distinct CDR3 sequences; the ten largest clones claim more than 4.5%. Germline CDR1 reads DFQATT; CDR2 reads SNEGSKA (reference sequence). The CDR3 runs 13 residues. Input material: blood. This TCR came from a human donor with ulcerative colitis or Crohn's disease, or a healthy co-twin of an affected twin (not recorded which). This chain uses TRBV20-1 with TRBJ2-7; TCRdb returns TRBD1, unconfirmable since there is no DNA. The CDR3 loop reads CSARGTPVLGQYF.